This T cell receptor (beta chain) was sequenced for a study of blood T cell repertoires in COVID-19. Whole-study context: T cells, B-cell-depleted T cells, or PBMCs supplied cDNA or gDNA.

The CDR3 is 18 amino acids. In germline, CDR1 is MNHNS, CDR2 SASEGT. The germline V and J ends were trimmed by 4 bases and 9 bases, with 27 bases remaining between them. Profiled with immunoSEQ multiplex PCR; TCRdb holds only in-frame clones, not every one. This table holds about 82,000 clones, approximately 86% found once. The genes are TRBV6-1 and TRBJ1-4; D possibly corresponds to TRBD1 (5 bases). The sequenced sample consisted of peripheral blood. The TCR was taken from a man aged 80 or over with active or convalescent COVID-19. The CDR3 nucleotides are TGTGCCAGCAGTGGAACCGCGGACAAGCTTGTGGAGATGAAAAAACTGTTTTTT. Its protein is CASSGTADKLVEMKKLFF.